Below are 13 T cell receptor beta chains sequenced from a single sample in a study of OX40 agonist ivuxolimab in advanced cancers. Sequenced by immunoSEQ multiplex PCR; TCRdb stores in-frame clones only, minus some. The sample consists of about 64,000 clones, about four fifths of them appearing once. Sequenced here: CD4+ or CD8+ T cells sorted from blood, sampled in a trial of the OX40 agonist ivuxolimab. Receptor source: an adult with an advanced solid tumor such as melanoma, head and neck, liver or kidney cancer.

The J gene is TRBJ1-1, the V gene TRBV27; TRBD1 might be the D (5 bases). CDR1 and CDR2 (germline): MNHEY, SMNVEV (reference sequence). The V gene lost 3 bases and the J gene lost 4 bases, with 12 bases spanning the gap. This CDR3 has 14 residues. The CDR3 sequence: CASSFGGGGTEAFF. CDR3 nucleotides: TGTGCCAGCAGTTTCGGTGGGGGGGGCACTGAAGCTTTCTTT.

The rearrangement joins TRBV5-1 to TRBJ2-1; maybe TRBD1 (5 bases). The CDR3 is 13 residues long. CDR1 is SGHRS and CDR2 is YFSETQ in the germline V gene. The V end was cut by 4 bases, the J end by 7 bases, with 12 bases between. The CDR3 region has the DNA TGCGCCAGCAGCCCACAGGTTCGGAATGAGCAGTTCTTC. Its protein product is CASSPQVRNEQFF. The full variable domain, rest sourced from reference TRBV5-1 and TRBJ2-1, is KAGVTQTPRYLIKTRGQQVTLSCSPISGHRSVSWYQQTPGQGLQFLFEYFSETQRNKGNFPGRFSGRQFSNSRSEMNVSTLELGDSALYLCASSPQVRNEQFFGPGTRLTVL.

This rearrangement joins TRBV27 to TRBJ1-5, with 9 bases matching TRBD1. The trim removed 6 bases at V and 2 bases at J, leaving 5 bases unmatched. Germline V gene lookup returns CDR1 MNHEY and CDR2 SMNVEV (reference sequence). This CDR3 has 15 amino acids. CDR3 loop: CASSPDRGRNQPQHF. The CDR3 nucleotides are TGTGCCAGCAGCCCGGACAGGGGTCGCAATCAGCCCCAGCATTTT.

V and J are TRBV9 and TRBJ2-1; 7 bases align to TRBD1. Germline V lookup: CDR1 SGDLS, CDR2 YYNGEE. V lost 0 bases to trimming and J lost 6 bases; unmatched junction nucleotides: 6. The CDR3 runs to 15 residues. DNA of the CDR3: TGTGCCAGCAGCGTAGTAGGGACAGTCCTCAATGAGCAGTTCTTC. Residues: CASSVVGTVLNEQFF.

This chain uses TRBV7-2 with TRBJ1-1, with D perhaps TRBD1 (5 bases). Trimming took off 8 bases at V and 0 bases at J, with 10 bases between the two ends. The germline V gene encodes CDR1 SGHTA and CDR2 FQGNSA. The CDR3 has 13 amino acids. CDR3 loop: CASQGRMNTEAFF. Written as DNA, the CDR3 is TGTGCCAGCCAGGGACGGATGAACACTGAAGCTTTCTTT. Using reference TRBV7-2 and TRBJ1-1 for the parts outside the CDR3, the full variable domain is GAGVSQSPSNKVTEKGKDVELRCDPISGHTALYWYRQSLGQGLEFLIYFQGNSAPDKSGLPSDRFSAERTGGSVSTLTIQRTQQEDSAVYLCASQGRMNTEAFFGQGTRLTVV.

The chain couples TRBV4-3 to TRBJ1-4, with 9 bases identical to TRBD1. Per the germline V gene, CDR1 is LGHNA and CDR2 is YSLEER. The CDR3 has 14 amino acids. V lost 5 bases to trimming and J lost 6 bases; unmatched junction nucleotides: 4. The CDR3: CASSSRDRDEKLFF. In nucleotides, the CDR3 is TGCGCCAGCAGCTCCCGGGACAGGGATGAAAAACTGTTTTTT.

The chain combines TRBV19 with TRBJ1-1; possibly TRBD1 for D (5 bases). Per the germline V gene, CDR1 is LNHDA and CDR2 is SQIVND (reference sequence). CDR3 length: 13 residues. V was clipped by 3 bases and J by 6 bases, with 11 bases between them. As DNA, the CDR3 is TGTGCCAGTAGTATTCTGAGGGGCCCTGAAGCTTTCTTT. Protein product: CASSILRGPEAFF.

The chain uses TRBV7-8 and TRBJ1-3; 10 bases are a match to TRBD1. The germline V gene has CDR1 SGHVS and CDR2 FQNEAQ. The ends lost 5 bases at V and 8 bases at J; junction bases unmatched: 9. The CDR3 extends over 15 amino acids. The CDR3 reads CASSPDRGKADTIYF. Written as DNA, the CDR3 is TGTGCCAGCAGCCCGGACAGGGGGAAAGCGGACACCATATATTTT.

Here the CDR3 reads CASSSLFWGNQPQHF. CDR3 nucleotide sequence: TGTGCCAGCAGCTCCCTATTTTGGGGCAATCAGCCCCAGCATTTT. J is TRBJ1-5 and V is TRBV7-2; the D is unclear. CDR1 and CDR2 (germline): SGHTA, FQGNSA. The CDR3 covers 15 residues. Trimming stripped 4 bases from V and 2 bases from J, with 12 bases between.

V is TRBV5-6 and J is TRBJ1-3; 7 nucleotides align to TRBD1. The CDR3 totals 17 residues. Germline V gives CDR1 SGHDT, CDR2 YYEEEE. J was trimmed by 4 bases and V by 3 bases; bases with no gene match: 13. The chain's CDR3 is CASSSLKTGTAGNTIYF. The CDR3, as DNA: TGTGCCAGCAGCTCGCTCAAGACAGGGACGGCGGGAAACACCATATATTTT.

The V and J genes are TRBV29-1 and TRBJ2-5; TRBD2 agrees at 10 bases. Unmatched junction bases numbered 13, after V lost 4 bases and J lost 5 bases. This CDR3 comprises 16 residues. CDR1 is SQVTM, CDR2 ANQGSEA, per germline. CDR3 in DNA: TGCAGCGTTGCGGGCCTAGCGGGAGTACTGAGGGAGACCCAGTACTTC. Its translation: CSVAGLAGVLRETQYF.

The sample holds one count of this clone. V usage is TRBV28 and J usage is TRBJ1-1; possible D gene TRBD1, 5 bases. This CDR3 contains 15 residues. CDR1 MDHEN and CDR2 SYDVKM come from the germline V gene. The germline V and J ends were trimmed by 5 bases and 2 bases, with 15 bases remaining between them. CDR3 coding DNA: TGTGCCAGCAGTCCCCAGGACGGGACCAACACTGAAGCTTTCTTT. It translates to CASSPQDGTNTEAFF.

This chain joins TRBV28 and TRBJ2-1; TRBD2 agrees at 13 bases. The CDR3 is 19 residues long. The junction had 16 bases not matched to a gene; V was cut back by 7 bases and J by 4 bases. CDR1 is MDHEN and CDR2 is SYDVKM in the germline V gene. The CDR3 DNA reads TGTGCCAGCACCAACCCCGGACTAGCGGGAGTTTGGGGTTACAATGAGCAGTTCTTC. Translating it yields CASTNPGLAGVWGYNEQFF. The full variable domain, with the rest looked up from reference TRBV28 and TRBJ2-1, is DVKVTQSSRYLVKRTGEKVFLECVQDMDHENMFWYRQDPGLGLRLIYFSYDVKMKEKGDIPEGYSVSREKKERFSLILESASTNQTSMYLCASTNPGLAGVWGYNEQFFGPGTRLTVL.